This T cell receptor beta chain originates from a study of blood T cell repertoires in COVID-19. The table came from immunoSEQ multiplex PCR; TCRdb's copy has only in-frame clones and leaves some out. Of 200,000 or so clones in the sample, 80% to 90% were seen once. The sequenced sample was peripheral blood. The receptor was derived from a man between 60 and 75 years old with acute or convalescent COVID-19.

The CDR3 bases are TGTGCCAGTAGCTCGTCATTTGGGACTGAGCAGTACTTC. It codes for CASSSSFGTEQYF. The V call is TRBV19, the J call TRBJ2-7, with D maybe TRBD2 (6 bases). V was cut by 6 bases and J by 7 bases, with 16 bases left in between. Per the germline V gene, CDR1 is LNHDA and CDR2 is SQIVND (reference sequence). This CDR3 contains 13 residues.